The 26 T cell receptor beta chains listed next were all sequenced from one sample in a study of T cell clonotyping in hematopoietic cell transplantation. The protocol was immunoSEQ multiplex PCR, while the TCRdb copy is restricted to in-frame clones and leaves out a portion. The table includes 4,500 to 6,500 clones, roughly 74% detected once. The sample was peripheral blood mononuclear cells, taken 30 days after allogeneic stem cell transplant. These receptors originate from a male patient between 60 and 69 years old who had an allogeneic stem cell transplant from an unrelated donor, so the T cells may come from the graft donor. Some clones in this sample may be carry-over from other donors' samples.

V and J are TRBV2 and TRBJ2-3; tentative D call: TRBD1 (6 bases). Germline loops: CDR1 SNHLY, CDR2 FYNNEI. This CDR3 is 14 amino acids long. The V end lost 6 bases, the J end lost 2 bases, and 12 bases lay between the germline ends. The CDR3 sequence: CASSLQGDTDTQYF. The DNA for the CDR3 is TGTGCCAGCAGCTTACAGGGAGACACAGATACGCAGTATTTT.

The chain is built from TRBV4-2 and TRBJ2-1; 9 bases map to TRBD2. V was clipped by 4 bases and J by 7 bases; unmatched bases: 17. CDR3 length: 18 residues. Germline CDR1 and CDR2: LGHNA and YNFKEQ. In DNA form, the CDR3 reads TGTGCCAGCAGCCGGGATCTGCAAGCGGGGGGTGCCCTAAATGAGCAGTTCTTC. It is translated as CASSRDLQAGGALNEQFF.

The chain carries TRBV7-2 and TRBJ2-1; no definite D call. CDR1 and CDR2 from the germline V gene are SGHTA and FQGNSA. Trimming shortened V by 6 bases and J by 0 bases, and 6 bases separated the two germline ends. The CDR3 sequence is 13 residues long. Here the CDR3 DNA reads TGTGCCAGCAGTGCGAGCTCCTACAATGAGCAGTTCTTC. This gives the protein CASSASSYNEQFF. Filled out from reference TRBV7-2 and TRBJ2-1, the complete variable domain reads GAGVSQSPSNKVTEKGKDVELRCDPISGHTALYWYRQSLGQGLEFLIYFQGNSAPDKSGLPSDRFSAERTGGSVSTLTIQRTQQEDSAVYLCASSASSYNEQFFGPGTRLTVL.

This chain joins TRBV7-2 and TRBJ1-1; maybe TRBD1 (6 bases). The CDR3 has 13 residues. V was clipped by 2 bases and J by 4 bases, with 8 bases between them. Germline assignment: CDR1 SGHTA and CDR2 FQGNSA. CDR3 protein: CASSLNRATEAFF. CDR3 nucleotides: TGTGCCAGCAGCTTAAACAGGGCCACTGAAGCTTTCTTT.

V gene TRBV5-4 combines with J gene TRBJ1-6; D is ambiguous. With 5 bases removed from V and 10 bases from J, the gap between germline ends came to 10 bases. The V gene's germline CDR1 is SGHNT and CDR2 YYREEE (reference sequence). This CDR3 comprises 12 residues. The CDR3 loop is CASSVVDSPLHF. In DNA, the CDR3 is TGTGCCAGCAGTGTTGTAGACTCACCCCTCCACTTT.

V usage is TRBV11-3 and J usage is TRBJ2-7, with 10 bases fitting TRBD2. After removal of 6 bases from V and 5 bases from J, the junction contained 4 bases not matched to a gene. Germline loops: CDR1 SGHNT, CDR2 YENEEA. The CDR3 contains 13 residues. CDR3 amino acids: CASRASGSDEQYF. CDR3 DNA sequence: TGTGCCAGCAGGGCTAGCGGGAGCGACGAGCAGTACTTC.

The genes are TRBV25-1 and TRBJ2-3; TRBD1 agrees at 7 bases. Germline loops: CDR1 MGHDK, CDR2 SYGVNS. Unmatched junction bases numbered 6, after V lost 1 base and J lost 5 bases. The CDR3 is made up of 15 amino acids. The CDR3 protein is CASSESRSGGDTQYF. The CDR3, as DNA: TGTGCCAGCAGTGAATCCAGGTCAGGGGGAGATACGCAGTATTTT.

This chain's CDR3 is CASSISGAGNQPQHF. CDR3 coding DNA: TGTGCCAGCTCAATCTCAGGGGCTGGCAATCAGCCCCAGCATTTT. The chain links TRBV27 to TRBJ1-5; TRBD1 is a possible D gene (6 bases). V gave up 8 bases and J gave up 2 bases, with 16 bases separating them. The CDR3 has 15 residues. Per germline, CDR1 MNHEY and CDR2 SMNVEV (reference sequence).

The chain employs TRBV5-6 and TRBJ1-1; D remains unclear. From germline, CDR1 is SGHDT and CDR2 YYEEEE. Trimming took off 2 bases at V and 4 bases at J, with 12 bases between the two ends. The CDR3 covers 14 residues. The CDR3 DNA reads as TGTGCCAGCAGCTTCCCTTCTCGGGGCACTGAAGCTTTCTTT. Amino acid sequence: CASSFPSRGTEAFF.

This clone was counted a few times. The gene calls are TRBV2 and TRBJ2-1; 10 positions agree with TRBD1. Germline CDR1 reads SNHLY; CDR2 reads FYNNEI. V lost 3 bases and J lost 3; bases outside the gene matches: 2. This CDR3 is built from 15 residues. The CDR3 nucleotides are TGTGCCAGCAGTGACAGGGACAGGGGCTACAATGAGCAGTTCTTC. Amino acids: CASSDRDRGYNEQFF.

CDR3 sequence (DNA): TGTGCCAGCTCACTCCAGGGGGGAGGTCAGCCCCAGCATTTT. It codes for CASSLQGGGQPQHF. J is TRBJ1-5 and V is TRBV18; the match to TRBD1 covers 7 bases. The junction had 6 bases not matched to a gene; V was cut back by 4 bases and J by 6 bases. The CDR3 totals 14 residues. Germline V gene data show CDR1 as KGHSH and CDR2 as LQKENI.

This clone turned up a few times. The chain employs TRBV6-1 and TRBJ2-3, with D unresolved. Germline V gives CDR1 MNHNS, CDR2 SASEGT. The CDR3 has 11 amino acids. V was cut by 2 bases and J by 4 bases, with 1 base left in between. CDR3 region: CASSESDTQYF. The DNA of the CDR3 is TGTGCCAGCAGTGAATCAGATACGCAGTATTTT.

The CDR3 sequence: CSASASVSSYEQYF. CDR3 nucleotides: TGCAGCGCTAGTGCGTCCGTTAGCTCCTACGAGCAGTACTTC. The V gene is TRBV29-1, the J gene TRBJ2-7; D remains ambiguous. The V and J ends lost 7 bases and 0 bases respectively, with 16 bases between them. The germline V gene encodes CDR1 SQVTM and CDR2 ANQGSEA. CDR3 size: 14 residues.

This rearrangement joins TRBV29-1 to TRBJ1-1; D not resolved. The germline V and J ends were trimmed by 7 bases and 1 base, with 25 bases remaining between them. The CDR3 is made up of 17 amino acids. CDR1 is SQVTM, CDR2 ANQGSEA, per germline. CDR3 bases: TGCAGCGCTGGCCGACCGATGGGCCGAGAGTCGAACACTGAAGCTTTCTTT. Amino acids: CSAGRPMGRESNTEAFF. The whole variable domain, filled in from reference TRBV29-1 and TRBJ1-1, reads SAVISQKPSRDICQRGTSLTIQCQVDSQVTMMFWYRQQPGQSLTLIATANQGSEATYESGFVIDKFPISRPNLTFSTLTVSNMSPEDSSIYLCSAGRPMGRESNTEAFFGQGTRLTVV.

The chain links TRBV2 to TRBJ2-7; no definite D call. Trimming left V 8 bases short and J 5 bases short, with 10 bases between. The CDR3 extends over 11 amino acids. Germline lookup yields CDR1 SNHLY and CDR2 FYNNEI. CDR3 sequence: CASGFLNEQYF. DNA of the CDR3: TGTGCCAGCGGGTTCCTGAACGAGCAGTACTTC.

V usage is TRBV5-4 and J usage is TRBJ1-2; the D is unclear. This CDR3 has 13 amino acids. CDR1 is SGHNT and CDR2 is YYREEE in the germline V gene (reference sequence). Trimming cost V 7 bases and J 0 bases, with 10 bases left between them. CDR3 coding DNA: TGTGCCAGCTCGGGCGGATCTAACTATGGCTACACCTTC. Protein: CASSGGSNYGYTF.

The CDR3 region has the DNA TGCAGCGTTGAGGGACCCGGTCAGTACTTC. It translates to CSVEGPGQYF. The rearrangement uses TRBV29-1 and TRBJ2-4, with D possibly called TRBD1 or TRBD2 (5 bases each). The CDR3 spans 10 residues. V shed 3 bases and J shed 12 bases, with 9 bases lying between them. The germline V gene has CDR1 SQVTM and CDR2 ANQGSEA. Supplemented by reference TRBV29-1 and TRBJ2-4, the full variable domain reads SAVISQKPSRDICQRGTSLTIQCQVDSQVTMMFWYRQQPGQSLTLIATANQGSEATYESGFVIDKFPISRPNLTFSTLTVSNMSPEDSSIYLCSVEGPGQYFGAGTRLSVL.

The chain carries TRBV6-1 and TRBJ2-7; D unclear. The ends were cut back, 4 bases at V and 3 bases at J, with 16 bases in the middle. Germline CDR1 reads MNHNS; CDR2 reads SASEGT. The CDR3 contains 15 residues. CDR3 sequence: CASSGPGPSLYEQYF. Here the CDR3 DNA reads TGTGCCAGCAGTGGTCCCGGGCCGTCCCTCTACGAGCAGTACTTC.

The chain links TRBV14 to TRBJ1-1; TRBD1 might be the D (5 bases). The length of the CDR3 is 15 residues. Germline CDR1 is SGHDN and CDR2 is FVKESK. Trimming cost V 1 base and J 1 base, with 10 bases left between them. This CDR3 is CASSQGFRENTEAFF. The DNA of the CDR3 is TGTGCCAGCAGCCAAGGTTTCAGGGAGAACACTGAAGCTTTCTTT.

The chain links TRBV9 to TRBJ2-4; D perhaps matches TRBD2 (8 bases). CDR1 and CDR2 from the germline V gene are SGDLS and YYNGEE. V lost 2 bases to trimming and J lost 4 bases, with 13 bases between them. This CDR3 region has 15 residues. CDR3 protein: CASSVSGTAKNIQYF. CDR3 DNA sequence: TGTGCCAGCAGCGTTAGCGGGACAGCTAAAAACATTCAGTACTTC.

This clone occurred a few times. The chain recombines TRBV30 with TRBJ1-4; D is ambiguous. Germline V gene lookup returns CDR1 GTSNPN and CDR2 SVGIG (reference sequence). V was pared by 3 bases and J by 3 bases, with 8 bases between. The CDR3 is 13 amino acids. The CDR3 spells CAWRSHPNEKLFF. The CDR3 DNA reads TGTGCCTGGAGATCACATCCTAATGAAAAACTGTTTTTT.

V is TRBV29-1 and J is TRBJ1-1; unclear D gene. Trimming took 3 bases from V and 6 from J, leaving 14 bases between them. Per the germline V gene, CDR1 is SQVTM and CDR2 is ANQGSEA. The CDR3 runs to 13 residues. CDR3 in amino acids: CSVDGRSRSEAFF. The CDR3, as DNA: TGCAGCGTTGACGGGAGGTCGAGGTCTGAAGCTTTCTTT.

This clone was seen once. The chain has TRBV6-1 and TRBJ1-1, with D possibly matching TRBD1 (5 bases). Per germline, CDR1 MNHNS and CDR2 SASEGT. The CDR3 has 13 amino acids. V was cut by 8 bases and J by 4 bases, with 14 bases left in between. CDR3 in DNA: TGTGCCAGCGAAAAGGGGCAGGGCACTGAAGCTTTCTTT. Translated, it gives CASEKGQGTEAFF.

The chain couples TRBV11-2 to TRBJ2-3; TRBD2 matches at 14 bases. V shed 8 bases and J 6 bases; nucleotides not matched to a gene: 16. CDR1 is SGHAT, CDR2 FQNNGV, per germline. The CDR3 sequence is 18 residues long. CDR3 sequence: CASRKGETSGGASDTQYF. CDR3 nucleotide sequence: TGTGCCAGCCGAAAAGGGGAGACTAGCGGGGGGGCCAGCGATACGCAGTATTTT.

In nucleotides, the CDR3 is TGTGCCAGCAGCGGAGAGGGGGCGGGGGTCAACTATGGCTACACCTTC. Translated, it gives CASSGEGAGVNYGYTF. The rearrangement links TRBV9 to TRBJ1-2, with 7 bases aligning to TRBD1. CDR3 length: 16 residues. V lost 3 bases, J lost 2 bases, and 10 bases stayed unmatched. Germline CDR1 SGDLS, CDR2 YYNGEE.

In its sample, this clone ranks as medium-sized. The chain has TRBV11-1 and TRBJ2-4, with 14 nucleotides matching TRBD2. Per the germline V gene, CDR1 is SGHAT and CDR2 is FQDESV (reference sequence). V lost 5 bases, J lost 4 bases, and 4 bases stayed unmatched. The CDR3 sequence is 16 residues long. The CDR3 DNA is TGTGCCAGCAGCCGCAGACTAGCGGGAGGGAAAAACATTCAGTACTTC. It translates to CASSRRLAGGKNIQYF.